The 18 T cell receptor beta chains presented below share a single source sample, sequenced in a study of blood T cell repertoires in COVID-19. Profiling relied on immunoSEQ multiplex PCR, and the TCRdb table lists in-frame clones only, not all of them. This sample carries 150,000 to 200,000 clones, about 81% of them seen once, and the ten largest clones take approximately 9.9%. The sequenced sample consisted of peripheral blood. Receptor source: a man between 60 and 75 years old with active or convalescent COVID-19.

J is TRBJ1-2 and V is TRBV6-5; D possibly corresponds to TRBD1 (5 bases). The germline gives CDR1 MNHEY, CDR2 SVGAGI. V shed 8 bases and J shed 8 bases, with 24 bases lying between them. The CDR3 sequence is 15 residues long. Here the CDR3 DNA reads TGTGCCAGCGTTGTCGGAGACAGTCTCAAAGGGGGCTACACCTTC. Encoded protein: CASVVGDSLKGGYTF.

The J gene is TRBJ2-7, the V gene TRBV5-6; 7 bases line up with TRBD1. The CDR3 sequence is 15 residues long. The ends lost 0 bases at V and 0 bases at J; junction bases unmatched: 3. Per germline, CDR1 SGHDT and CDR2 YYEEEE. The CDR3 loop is CASSLGTGFSYEQYF. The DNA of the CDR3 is TGTGCCAGCAGCTTGGGGACAGGATTCTCCTACGAGCAGTACTTC.

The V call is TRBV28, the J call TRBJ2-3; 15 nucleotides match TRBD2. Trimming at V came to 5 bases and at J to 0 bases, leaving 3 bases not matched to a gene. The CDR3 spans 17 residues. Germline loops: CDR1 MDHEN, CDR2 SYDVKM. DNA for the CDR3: TGTGCCAGCAGTCACGGGACTAGCGGGAGGAGCACAGATACGCAGTATTTT. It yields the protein CASSHGTSGRSTDTQYF.

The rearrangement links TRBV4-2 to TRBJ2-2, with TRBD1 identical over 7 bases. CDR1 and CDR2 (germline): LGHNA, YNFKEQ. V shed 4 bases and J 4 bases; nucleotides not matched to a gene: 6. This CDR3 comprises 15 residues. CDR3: CASSPEAGGTGELFF. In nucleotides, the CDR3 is TGTGCCAGCAGCCCGGAGGCAGGGGGCACCGGGGAGCTGTTTTTT.

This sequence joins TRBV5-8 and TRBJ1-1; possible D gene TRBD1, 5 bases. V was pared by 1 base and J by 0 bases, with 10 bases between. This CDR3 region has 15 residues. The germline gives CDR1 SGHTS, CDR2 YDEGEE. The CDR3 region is CASSLRAGMNTEAFF. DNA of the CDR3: TGTGCCAGCAGCTTGAGGGCAGGGATGAACACTGAAGCTTTCTTT.

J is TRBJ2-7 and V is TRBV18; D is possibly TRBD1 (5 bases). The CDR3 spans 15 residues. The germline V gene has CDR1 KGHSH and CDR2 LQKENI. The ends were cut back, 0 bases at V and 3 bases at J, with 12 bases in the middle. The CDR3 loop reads CASSPPTGAGYEQYF. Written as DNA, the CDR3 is TGTGCCAGCTCACCACCAACTGGGGCTGGCTACGAGCAGTACTTC.

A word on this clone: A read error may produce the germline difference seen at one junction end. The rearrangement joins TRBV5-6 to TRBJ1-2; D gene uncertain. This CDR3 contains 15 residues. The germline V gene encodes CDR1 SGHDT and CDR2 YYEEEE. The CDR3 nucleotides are TGTGCCAGCAGGTTGGGAGTCCTCACTAACTATGGCTACACCTTC. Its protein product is CASRLGVLTNYGYTF.

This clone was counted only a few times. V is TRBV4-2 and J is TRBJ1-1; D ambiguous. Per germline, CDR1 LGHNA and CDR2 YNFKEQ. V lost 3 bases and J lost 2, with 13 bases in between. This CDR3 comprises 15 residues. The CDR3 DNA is TGTGCCAGCAGCCAGGGTCAGCGGGCCAACACTGAAGCTTTCTTT. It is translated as CASSQGQRANTEAFF.

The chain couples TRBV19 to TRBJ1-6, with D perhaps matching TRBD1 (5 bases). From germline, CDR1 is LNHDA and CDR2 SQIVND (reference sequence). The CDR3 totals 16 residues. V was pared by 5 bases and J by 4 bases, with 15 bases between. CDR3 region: CASSPRGGSYNSPLHF. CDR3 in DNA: TGTGCCAGTAGTCCCCGGGGGGGATCTTATAATTCACCCCTCCACTTT.

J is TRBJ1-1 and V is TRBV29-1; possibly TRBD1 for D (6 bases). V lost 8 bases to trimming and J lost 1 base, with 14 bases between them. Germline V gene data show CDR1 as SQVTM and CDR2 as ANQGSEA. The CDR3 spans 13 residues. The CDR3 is CSINRAANTEAFF. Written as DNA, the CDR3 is TGCAGCATAAACAGGGCAGCGAACACTGAAGCTTTCTTT.

The CDR3 DNA follows: TGTGCCAGCGGTTCCGGGAGAGAAGCTTTCTTT. Translating it yields CASGSGREAFF. The chain uses TRBV6-5 and TRBJ1-1, with no clear D. From germline, CDR1 is MNHEY and CDR2 SVGAGI. Deletions cut 8 bases from V and 8 bases from J, with 12 bases between. This CDR3 has 11 residues.

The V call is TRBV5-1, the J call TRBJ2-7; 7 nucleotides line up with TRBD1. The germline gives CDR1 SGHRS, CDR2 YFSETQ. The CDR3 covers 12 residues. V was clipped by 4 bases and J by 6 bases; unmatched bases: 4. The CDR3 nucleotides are TGCGCCAGCAGCGATACAGGGGTCGAGCAGTACTTC. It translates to CASSDTGVEQYF.

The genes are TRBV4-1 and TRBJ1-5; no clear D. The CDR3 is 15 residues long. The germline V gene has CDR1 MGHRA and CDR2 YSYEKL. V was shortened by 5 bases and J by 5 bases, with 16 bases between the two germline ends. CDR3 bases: TGCGCCAGCAGCTGGTACGGGAAGAGCGATCAGCCCCAGCATTTT. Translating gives CASSWYGKSDQPQHF.

CDR3 region: CASSWLPQGGGYTF. The CDR3 nucleotides are TGTGCCAGCAGCTGGCTCCCTCAGGGTGGGGGCTACACCTTC. V gene TRBV7-9 combines with J gene TRBJ1-2, with D perhaps matching TRBD1 (5 bases). The germline CDR1 and CDR2 sequences are SEHNR and FQNEAQ (reference sequence). V was pared by 4 bases and J by 8 bases, with 17 bases between. The CDR3 runs 14 residues.

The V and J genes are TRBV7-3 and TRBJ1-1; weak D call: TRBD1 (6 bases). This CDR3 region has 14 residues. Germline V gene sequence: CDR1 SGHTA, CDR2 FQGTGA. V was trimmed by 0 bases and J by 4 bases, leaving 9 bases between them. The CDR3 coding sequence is TGTGCCAGCAGCTTAACAGAGACAGGCACTGAAGCTTTCTTT. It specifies CASSLTETGTEAFF.

The CDR3 DNA sequence: TGTGCCAGCACGCCGGTATCTGGGGCCAACGTCCTGACTTTC. Amino acids: CASTPVSGANVLTF. The chain has TRBV28 and TRBJ2-6; no clear D gene. The CDR3 runs to 14 residues. Between the trimmed V and J ends, which lost 7 bases and 1 base, there was a span of 8 bases. Germline CDR1 reads MDHEN; CDR2 reads SYDVKM.

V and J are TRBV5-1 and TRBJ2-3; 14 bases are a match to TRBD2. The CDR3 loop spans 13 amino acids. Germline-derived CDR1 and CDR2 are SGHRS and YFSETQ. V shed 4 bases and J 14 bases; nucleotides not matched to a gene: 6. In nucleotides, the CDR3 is TGCGCCAGCAGCGGCGGGACTAGCGGGAGTTTGTATTTT. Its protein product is CASSGGTSGSLYF. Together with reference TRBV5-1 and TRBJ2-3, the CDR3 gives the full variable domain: KAGVTQTPRYLIKTRGQQVTLSCSPISGHRSVSWYQQTPGQGLQFLFEYFSETQRNKGNFPGRFSGRQFSNSRSEMNVSTLELGDSALYLCASSGGTSGSLYFGPGTRLTVL.

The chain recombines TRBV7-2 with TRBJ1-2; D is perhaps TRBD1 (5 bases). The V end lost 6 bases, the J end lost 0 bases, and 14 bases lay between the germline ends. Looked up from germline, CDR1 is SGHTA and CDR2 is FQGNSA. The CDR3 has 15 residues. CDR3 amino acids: CASRSQGGANYGYTF. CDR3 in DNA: TGTGCCAGCAGAAGTCAGGGTGGAGCTAACTATGGCTACACCTTC.